The sequence of this T cell receptor (beta chain) was determined in a study of T cells in Graves' hyperthyroidism and ophthalmopathy. RNA transcripts provided the source from which TCR beta CDR3 regions were amplified. When the TCR CDR3 underwent first-round RT-PCR, the HTBI primer set was used. TCRdb re-called the multiplex PCR reads with MiXCR, one entry per CDR3 protein. Of around 430,000 distinct CDR3 sequences in the sample, around 14% are singletons; the top ten hold 30% to 35%. The CDR3 has 15 amino acids. The ends lost 7 bases at V and 5 bases at J; junction bases unmatched: 13. The germline CDR1 and CDR2 sequences are LNHDA and SQIVND (reference sequence).

The rearrangement joins TRBV19 to TRBJ2-7; 8 nucleotides agree with TRBD2. This TCR was sampled from a woman aged 25 to 39 with Graves' hyperthyroidism. The sample taken for sequencing was blood. The CDR3 sequence is CASTETGTRGDEQYF. The CDR3 DNA reads TGTGCCAGTACCGAAACCGGGACTAGAGGAGACGAGCAGTACTTC.